The next 16 T cell receptor beta chains were all read from a single sample in a study of cytomegalovirus exposure and HLA in healthy donors (dated by TCRdb to the late 2010s). Library creation used the immunoSEQ multiplex PCR assay. For the multiplex PCR, a mixture combining 60 forward primers for TCR Vbeta segments and 13 reverse primers for TCR Jbeta segments was used. The clones in this table, taken by TCRdb from immuneACCESS, are in-frame only. Not every clone is retained; where verified, under half of the shortfall comes from an unresolved V gene, and the cause of the rest is unknown. This sample holds some 220,000 clones; approximately 82% were observed only once. The ten largest clones take up more than 0.5% of the sample. The sample comprised PBMCs. The receptors stem from a woman in her forties in good health and CMV-seronegative.

This chain links TRBV5-1 with TRBJ2-1; TRBD2 is a possible D gene (6 bases). This CDR3 region has 16 residues. Germline V gives CDR1 SGHRS, CDR2 YFSETQ. Trimming removed 3 bases at V and 5 bases at J, with 18 bases between. The CDR3 here is CASSSSNGGPNNEQFF. CDR3 bases: TGCGCCAGCAGCTCGTCTAACGGGGGTCCCAACAATGAGCAGTTCTTC.

The rearrangement joins TRBV2 to TRBJ2-7; a weak D match, TRBD1 (5 bases). From germline, CDR1 is SNHLY and CDR2 FYNNEI. Trimming took 2 bases from V and 3 from J, leaving 14 bases between them. The CDR3 has 15 residues. CDR3 DNA sequence: TGTGCCAGCAGTGAACCCCCGACAGTCGACTACGAGCAGTACTTC. Protein product: CASSEPPTVDYEQYF.

The rearrangement links TRBV4-2 to TRBJ2-7, with 10 positions matching TRBD2. Germline V gives CDR1 LGHNA, CDR2 YNFKEQ. V gave up 4 bases and J gave up 5 bases; unmatched junction bases: 8. CDR3 length: 15 amino acids. CDR3 loop: CASSPGGLAYDEQYF. The CDR3 DNA reads TGTGCCAGCAGCCCCGGGGGACTAGCGTACGACGAGCAGTACTTC.

The J gene is TRBJ2-1, the V gene TRBV18, with 8 bases matching TRBD1. The CDR3 sequence is 16 residues long. Trimming at V came to 2 bases and at J to 5 bases, leaving 8 bases not matched to a gene. From germline, CDR1 is KGHSH and CDR2 LQKENI. This CDR3 is CASSPFRTGIDNEQFF. CDR3 coding DNA: TGTGCCAGCTCACCATTCCGGACAGGGATTGACAATGAGCAGTTCTTC.

The genes are TRBV18 and TRBJ1-1; TRBD1 might be the D (6 bases). V lost 4 bases and J 7 bases, leaving 25 bases between the germline ends. Germline V CDR1 and CDR2: KGHSH, LQKENI. The CDR3 has 17 residues. The CDR3 nucleotides are TGTGCCAGCTCACTGGACAGAGTAATCCCCCTTAGGGTTGAAGCTTTCTTT. Protein product: CASSLDRVIPLRVEAFF.

The J gene is TRBJ2-1, the V gene TRBV2, with D possibly matching TRBD2 (6 bases). The germline CDR1 and CDR2 sequences are SNHLY and FYNNEI. Trimming pared 7 bases from V and 6 bases from J, leaving 16 bases between. The CDR3 extends over 14 amino acids. CDR3 bases: TGTGCCAGCATTAAGACTAGAGAGGGCAATGAGCAGTTCTTC. Translation: CASIKTREGNEQFF.

V gene TRBV19 combines with J gene TRBJ2-1; TRBD1 matches at 8 bases. The CDR3 runs 14 residues. V lost 3 bases and J lost 8; bases outside the gene matches: 6. CDR1 is LNHDA, CDR2 SQIVND, per germline (reference sequence). In DNA form, the CDR3 reads TGTGCCAGTAGTATCTGGACGACAGGGGATGAGCAGTTCTTC. This encodes CASSIWTTGDEQFF. The entire variable domain, with the rest obtained from reference TRBV19 and TRBJ2-1, is as follows: DGGITQSPKYLFRKEGQNVTLSCEQNLNHDAMYWYRQDPGQGLRLIYYSQIVNDFQKGDIAEGYSVSREKKESFPLTVTSAQKNPTAFYLCASSIWTTGDEQFFGPGTRLTVL.

This rearrangement joins TRBV7-2 to TRBJ1-1; no clear D. This CDR3 is built from 13 residues. Germline CDR1 reads SGHTA; CDR2 reads FQGNSA. V was cut by 1 base and J by 6 bases, with 9 bases left in between. CDR3 nucleotides: TGTGCCAGCAGCTTAGGGCGGCGGGCTGAAGCTTTCTTT. This sequence encodes CASSLGRRAEAFF.

The chain joins TRBV15 to TRBJ2-2; D uncertain. Per germline, CDR1 LNHNV and CDR2 YYDKDF (reference sequence). The CDR3 is 13 residues long. V lost 0 bases, J lost 6 bases, and 5 bases lay in between. In nucleotides, the CDR3 is TGTGCCACCAGCAGAGATTTATCCGGGGAGCTGTTTTTT. Protein: CATSRDLSGELFF.

A few counts support this clone. The V and J genes are TRBV6-1 and TRBJ1-1; no clear D gene. This CDR3 is 13 amino acids long. CDR1 is MNHNS, CDR2 SASEGT, per germline. Trimming took 5 bases from V and 1 from J, leaving 8 bases between them. The CDR3 region has the DNA TGTGCCAGCAGTCACGAGGAGAACACTGAAGCTTTCTTT. It specifies CASSHEENTEAFF.

CDR3 nucleotides: TGTGCCAGCAGCTTAGCTTGGACAGGGGCACCCTACGAGCAGTACTTC. Protein: CASSLAWTGAPYEQYF. This rearrangement joins TRBV7-2 to TRBJ2-7, with 9 nucleotides matching TRBD1. J was trimmed by 2 bases and V by 0 bases; bases with no gene match: 5. The CDR3 consists of 16 residues. Germline CDR1 and CDR2: SGHTA and FQGNSA. The variable domain in full, completed from reference TRBV7-2 and TRBJ2-7, reads GAGVSQSPSNKVTEKGKDVELRCDPISGHTALYWYRQSLGQGLEFLIYFQGNSAPDKSGLPSDRFSAERTGGSVSTLTIQRTQQEDSAVYLCASSLAWTGAPYEQYFGPGTRLTVT.

The V gene is TRBV5-6, the J gene TRBJ1-4, with a tentative D call TRBD1 (5 bases). This CDR3 contains 16 residues. Germline CDR1 SGHDT, CDR2 YYEEEE. V shed 3 bases and J shed 5 bases, with 17 bases lying between them. The CDR3: CASSWGPGGVNEKLFF. The CDR3 bases are TGTGCCAGCAGCTGGGGACCCGGGGGGGTAAATGAAAAACTGTTTTTT. Full variable domain (outside the CDR3, taken from reference TRBV5-6 and TRBJ1-4): DAGVTQSPTHLIKTRGQQVTLRCSPKSGHDTVSWYQQALGQGPQFIFQYYEEEERQRGNFPDRFSGHQFPNYSSELNVNALLLGDSALYLCASSWGPGGVNEKLFFGSGTQLSVL.

The V and J genes are TRBV11-3 and TRBJ2-7; possibly TRBD1 for D (6 bases). Germline lookup yields CDR1 SGHNT and CDR2 YENEEA. There are 15 residues in the CDR3. The V and J ends lost 5 bases and 3 bases respectively, with 17 bases between them. In nucleotides, the CDR3 is TGTGCCAGCAGCCCACGGGGACACGGAGACTACGAGCAGTACTTC. Translated, it gives CASSPRGHGDYEQYF.

This clone was detected once. V is TRBV4-2 and J is TRBJ2-7, with TRBD2 matching over 7 bases. The CDR3 consists of 17 residues. V trimming: 0 bases; J trimming: 5 bases; junction bases outside the gene matches: 13. Germline-derived CDR1 and CDR2 are LGHNA and YNFKEQ. This CDR3 reads CASSQEKVSSGWNEQYF. Here the CDR3 DNA reads TGTGCCAGCAGCCAAGAAAAGGTGTCTAGCGGATGGAACGAGCAGTACTTC.

This clone came up a few times. The V call is TRBV7-6, the J call TRBJ2-3; 11 bases line up with TRBD2. Germline CDR1 SGHVS, CDR2 FNYEAQ. With V trimmed by 5 bases and J by 2 bases, 9 bases remained unmatched. The CDR3 consists of 17 residues. The CDR3 spells CASSQGASGGYTDTQYF. The CDR3 DNA sequence: TGTGCCAGCAGCCAGGGGGCTAGCGGGGGGTACACAGATACGCAGTATTTT.

The chain couples TRBV7-3 to TRBJ2-3, with D possibly being TRBD1 (6 bases). Germline V lookup: CDR1 SGHTA, CDR2 FQGTGA. Trimming took off 0 bases at V and 4 bases at J, with 11 bases between the two ends. The CDR3 has 15 amino acids. CDR3 loop: CASSLTLGAADTQYF. DNA for the CDR3: TGTGCCAGCAGCTTAACGTTGGGGGCGGCAGATACGCAGTATTTT.